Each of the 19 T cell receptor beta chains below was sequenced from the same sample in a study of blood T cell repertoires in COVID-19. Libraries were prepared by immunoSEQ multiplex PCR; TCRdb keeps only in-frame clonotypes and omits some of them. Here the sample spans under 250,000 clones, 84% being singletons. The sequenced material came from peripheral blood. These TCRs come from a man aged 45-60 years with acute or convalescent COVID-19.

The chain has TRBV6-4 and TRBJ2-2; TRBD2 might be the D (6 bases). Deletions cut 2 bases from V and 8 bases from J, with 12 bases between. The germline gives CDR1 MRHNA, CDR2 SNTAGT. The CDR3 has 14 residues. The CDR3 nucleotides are TGTGCCAGCAGTGACGAGGAAAGCGGGGGGGAGCTGTTTTTT. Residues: CASSDEESGGELFF.

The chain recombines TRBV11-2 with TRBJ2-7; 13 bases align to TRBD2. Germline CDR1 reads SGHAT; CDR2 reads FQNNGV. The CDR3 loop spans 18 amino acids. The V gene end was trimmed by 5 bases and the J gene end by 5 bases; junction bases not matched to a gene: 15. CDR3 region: CASSPPGLAGARGHEQYF. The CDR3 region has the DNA TGTGCCAGCAGCCCCCCCGGACTAGCGGGAGCTCGCGGTCACGAGCAGTACTTC.

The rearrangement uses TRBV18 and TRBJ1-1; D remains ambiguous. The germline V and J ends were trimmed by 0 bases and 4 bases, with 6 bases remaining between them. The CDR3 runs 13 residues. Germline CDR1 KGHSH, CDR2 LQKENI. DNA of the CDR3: TGTGCCAGCTCACCACCCGGTGGCACTGAAGCTTTCTTT. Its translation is CASSPPGGTEAFF.

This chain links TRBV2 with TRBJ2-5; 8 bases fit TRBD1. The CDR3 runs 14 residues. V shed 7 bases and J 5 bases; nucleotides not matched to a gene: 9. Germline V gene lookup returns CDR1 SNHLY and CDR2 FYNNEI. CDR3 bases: TGTGCCAGCACCGGCTGGGACAGGCGGGAGACCCAGTACTTC. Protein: CASTGWDRRETQYF.

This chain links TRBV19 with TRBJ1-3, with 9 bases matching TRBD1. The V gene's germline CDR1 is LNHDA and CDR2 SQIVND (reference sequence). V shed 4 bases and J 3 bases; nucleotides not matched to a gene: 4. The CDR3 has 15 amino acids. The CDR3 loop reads CASSTGTGFGNTIYF. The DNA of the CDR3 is TGTGCCAGTAGTACCGGGACAGGGTTTGGAAACACCATATATTTT. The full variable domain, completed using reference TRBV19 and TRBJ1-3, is DGGITQSPKYLFRKEGQNVTLSCEQNLNHDAMYWYRQDPGQGLRLIYYSQIVNDFQKGDIAEGYSVSREKKESFPLTVTSAQKNPTAFYLCASSTGTGFGNTIYFGEGSWLTVV.

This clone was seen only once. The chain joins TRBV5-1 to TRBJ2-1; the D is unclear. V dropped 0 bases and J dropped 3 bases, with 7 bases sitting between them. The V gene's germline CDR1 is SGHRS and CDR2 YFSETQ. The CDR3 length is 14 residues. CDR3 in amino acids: CASSLVAYYNEQFF. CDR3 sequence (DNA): TGCGCCAGCAGCTTGGTCGCCTACTACAATGAGCAGTTCTTC.

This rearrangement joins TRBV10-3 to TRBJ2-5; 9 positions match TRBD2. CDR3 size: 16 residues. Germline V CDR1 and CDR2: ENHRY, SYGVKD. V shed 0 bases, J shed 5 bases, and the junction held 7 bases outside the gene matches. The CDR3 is CAISESFPSGAETQYF. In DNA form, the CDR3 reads TGTGCCATCAGTGAGTCATTTCCTAGCGGGGCCGAGACCCAGTACTTC.

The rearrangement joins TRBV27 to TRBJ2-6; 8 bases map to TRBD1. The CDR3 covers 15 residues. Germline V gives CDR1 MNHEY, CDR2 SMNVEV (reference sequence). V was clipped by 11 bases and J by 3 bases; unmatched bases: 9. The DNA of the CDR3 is TGTGCCTCCCGGACAGGGCGGGGTGGGGCCAACGTCCTGACTTTC. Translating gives CASRTGRGGANVLTF. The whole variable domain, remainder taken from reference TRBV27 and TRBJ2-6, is EAQVTQNPRYLITVTGKKLTVTCSQNMNHEYMSWYRQDPGLGLRQIYYSMNVEVTDKGDVPEGYKVSRKEKRNFPLILESPSPNQTSLYFCASRTGRGGANVLTFGAGSRLTVL.

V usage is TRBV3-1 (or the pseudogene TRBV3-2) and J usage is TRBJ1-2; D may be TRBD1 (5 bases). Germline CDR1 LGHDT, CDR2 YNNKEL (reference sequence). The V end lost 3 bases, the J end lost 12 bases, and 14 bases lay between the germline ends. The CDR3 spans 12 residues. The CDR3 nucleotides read TGTGCCAGCAGCCAGATGGAAAGGGGCCACACCTTC. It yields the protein CASSQMERGHTF.

As DNA, the CDR3 is TGCGCCAGCAGCTTGGCCGGGACAGGGCTCGGCAATTCACCCCTCCACTTT. Translating gives CASSLAGTGLGNSPLHF. This rearrangement joins TRBV5-1 to TRBJ1-6; the match to TRBD1 covers 9 bases. The CDR3 length is 17 residues. V was clipped by 0 bases and J by 7 bases; unmatched bases: 8. The germline gives CDR1 SGHRS, CDR2 YFSETQ.

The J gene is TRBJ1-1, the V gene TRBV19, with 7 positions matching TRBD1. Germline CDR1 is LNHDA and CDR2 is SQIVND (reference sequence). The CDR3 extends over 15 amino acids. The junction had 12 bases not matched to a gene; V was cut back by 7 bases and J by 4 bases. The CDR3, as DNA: TGTGCCAGTACCCCGGCGGGAGGGGGCAGCACTGAAGCTTTCTTT. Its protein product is CASTPAGGGSTEAFF. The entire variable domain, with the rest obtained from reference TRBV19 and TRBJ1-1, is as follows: DGGITQSPKYLFRKEGQNVTLSCEQNLNHDAMYWYRQDPGQGLRLIYYSQIVNDFQKGDIAEGYSVSREKKESFPLTVTSAQKNPTAFYLCASTPAGGGSTEAFFGQGTRLTVV.

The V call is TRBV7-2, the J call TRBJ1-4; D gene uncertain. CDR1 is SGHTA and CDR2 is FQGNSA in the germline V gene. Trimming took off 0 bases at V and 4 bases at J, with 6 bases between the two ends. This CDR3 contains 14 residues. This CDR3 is CASSLAGYNEKLFF. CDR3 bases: TGTGCCAGCAGCTTAGCGGGCTATAATGAAAAACTGTTTTTT.

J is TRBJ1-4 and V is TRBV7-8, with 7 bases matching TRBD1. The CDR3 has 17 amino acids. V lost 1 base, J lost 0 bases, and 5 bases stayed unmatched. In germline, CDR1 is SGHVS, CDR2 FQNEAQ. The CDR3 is CASSLGGQSATNEKLFF. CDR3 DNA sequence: TGTGCCAGCAGCTTAGGGGGACAGTCTGCAACTAATGAAAAACTGTTTTTT.

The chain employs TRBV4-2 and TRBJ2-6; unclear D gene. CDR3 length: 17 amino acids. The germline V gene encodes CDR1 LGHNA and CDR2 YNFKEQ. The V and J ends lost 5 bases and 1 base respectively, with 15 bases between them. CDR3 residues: CASSVATQASGANVLTF. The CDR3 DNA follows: TGTGCCAGCAGCGTTGCTACGCAGGCTTCTGGGGCCAACGTCCTGACTTTC.

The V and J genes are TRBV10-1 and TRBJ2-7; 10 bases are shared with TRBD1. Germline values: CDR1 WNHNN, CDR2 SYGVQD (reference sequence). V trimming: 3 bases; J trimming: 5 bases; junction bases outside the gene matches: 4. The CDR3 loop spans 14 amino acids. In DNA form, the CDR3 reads TGCGCCAGCAGTGATGGGACAGGGGTCCACGAGCAGTACTTC. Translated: CASSDGTGVHEQYF.

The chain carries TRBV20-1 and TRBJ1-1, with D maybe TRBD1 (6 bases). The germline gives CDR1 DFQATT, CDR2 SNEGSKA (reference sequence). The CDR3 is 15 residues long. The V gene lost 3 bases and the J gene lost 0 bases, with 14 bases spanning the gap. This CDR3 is CSASVFRGMNTEAFF. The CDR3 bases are TGCAGTGCTAGTGTATTCAGGGGCATGAACACTGAAGCTTTCTTT.

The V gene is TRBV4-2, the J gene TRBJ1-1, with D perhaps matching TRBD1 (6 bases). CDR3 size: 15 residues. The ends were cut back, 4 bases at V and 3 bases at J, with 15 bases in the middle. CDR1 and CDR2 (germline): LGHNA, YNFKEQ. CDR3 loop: CASSRQGRVDTEAFF. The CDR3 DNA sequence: TGTGCCAGCAGCCGCCAGGGGCGGGTCGACACTGAAGCTTTCTTT.

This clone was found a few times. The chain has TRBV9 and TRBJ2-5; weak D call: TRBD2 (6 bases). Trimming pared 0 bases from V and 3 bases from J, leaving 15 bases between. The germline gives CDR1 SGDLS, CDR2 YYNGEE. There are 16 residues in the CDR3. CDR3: CASSVGVAEPEETQYF. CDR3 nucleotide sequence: TGTGCCAGCAGCGTAGGCGTAGCGGAGCCAGAAGAGACCCAGTACTTC.

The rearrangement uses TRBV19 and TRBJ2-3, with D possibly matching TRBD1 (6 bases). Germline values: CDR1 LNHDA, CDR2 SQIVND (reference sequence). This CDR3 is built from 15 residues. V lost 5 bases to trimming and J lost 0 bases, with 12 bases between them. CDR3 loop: CASSPQGRSTDTQYF. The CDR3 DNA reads TGTGCCAGTAGTCCCCAGGGGCGGAGCACAGATACGCAGTATTTT.